Sequencing of this T cell receptor (beta chain) was carried out in a study of blood T cell repertoires in COVID-19. Study at large: PBMCs, B-cell-depleted T cells, or T cells provided the cDNA or gDNA that made up the material.

Germline CDR1 reads SGHAT; CDR2 reads FQNNGV. V was pared by 4 bases and J by 1 base, with 18 bases between. This CDR3 contains 17 residues. Patients in Seattle were enrolled during active infection, then followed longitudinally. TCRdb's table, derived via immunoSEQ multiplex PCR, lists solely in-frame clones and lacks some. The repertoire holds about 220,000 clones, with about 88% as singletons. Sample: peripheral blood. This clonotype was obtained from a woman aged 50 to 65 with COVID-19, enrolled during active disease. The chain employs TRBV11-2 and TRBJ2-3; D ambiguous. This CDR3 is CASSSRFSRVRTDTQYF. The CDR3 DNA is TGTGCCAGCAGCTCCCGATTCTCTCGGGTTCGCACAGATACGCAGTATTTT.